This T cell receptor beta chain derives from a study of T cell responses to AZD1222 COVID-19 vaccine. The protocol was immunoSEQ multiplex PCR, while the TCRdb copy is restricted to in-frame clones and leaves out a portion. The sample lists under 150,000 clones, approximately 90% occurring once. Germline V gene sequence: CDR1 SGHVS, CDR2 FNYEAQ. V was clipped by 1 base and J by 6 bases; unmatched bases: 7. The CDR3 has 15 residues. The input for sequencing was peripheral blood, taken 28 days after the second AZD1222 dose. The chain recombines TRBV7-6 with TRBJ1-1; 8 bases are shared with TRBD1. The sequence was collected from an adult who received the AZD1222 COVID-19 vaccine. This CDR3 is CASSLEIQGVSEAFF. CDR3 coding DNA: TGTGCCAGCAGCTTAGAAATACAGGGGGTGTCTGAAGCTTTCTTT.